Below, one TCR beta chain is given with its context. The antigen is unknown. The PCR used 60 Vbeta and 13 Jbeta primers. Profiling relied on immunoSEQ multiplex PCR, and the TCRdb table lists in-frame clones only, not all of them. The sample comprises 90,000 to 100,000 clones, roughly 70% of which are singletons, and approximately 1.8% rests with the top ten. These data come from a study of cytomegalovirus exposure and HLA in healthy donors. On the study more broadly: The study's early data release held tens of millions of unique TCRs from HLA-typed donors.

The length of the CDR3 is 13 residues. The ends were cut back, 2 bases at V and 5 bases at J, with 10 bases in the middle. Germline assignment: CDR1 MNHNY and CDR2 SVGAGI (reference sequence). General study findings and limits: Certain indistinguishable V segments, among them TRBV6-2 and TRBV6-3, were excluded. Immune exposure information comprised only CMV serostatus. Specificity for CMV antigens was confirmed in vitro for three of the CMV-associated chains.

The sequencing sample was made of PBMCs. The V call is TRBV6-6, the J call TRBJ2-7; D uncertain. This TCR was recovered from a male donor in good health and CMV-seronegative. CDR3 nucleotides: TGTGCCAGCAGTTACGGCCTCTCAAACGAGCAGTACTTC. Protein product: CASSYGLSNEQYF.